Shown below are 13 T cell receptor beta chains from a single sample sequenced in a study of blood T cell repertoires in COVID-19 (dated by TCRdb to 2020 to 2021). Receptors were amplified or captured by the immunoSEQ multiplex PCR assay. Drawn from immuneACCESS, this table holds only the in-frame rearrangements with V and J called that TCRdb kept. Clones are partly lost; checked studies trace under half to an unresolved V gene and leave the rest unexplained. This sample lists 90,000 to 110,000 clones; about four fifths were detected once. The ten largest account for 8% to 9.5% of the sample. Material: peripheral blood. These receptor sequences come from a woman aged 65 to 85 with acute or convalescent COVID-19.

The chain is built from TRBV19 and TRBJ1-6; D is possibly TRBD1 (6 bases). Germline loops: CDR1 LNHDA, CDR2 SQIVND (reference sequence). V gave up 3 bases and J gave up 0 bases, with 12 bases separating them. The CDR3 consists of 17 residues. The CDR3 nucleotides are TGTGCCAGTAGTATCGGACAGTCAAGCTCCTATAATTCACCCCTCCACTTT. Protein: CASSIGQSSSYNSPLHF.

This sequence joins TRBV27 and TRBJ1-2, with a weak D call TRBD1 (5 bases). Germline CDR1 and CDR2: MNHEY and SMNVEV (reference sequence). The V end lost 5 bases, the J end lost 8 bases, and 24 bases lay between the germline ends. CDR3 length: 16 amino acids. This CDR3 is CASSKRRAGPISGYTF. CDR3 in DNA: TGTGCCAGCAGTAAAAGGAGGGCAGGGCCTATCAGCGGCTACACCTTC.

The chain carries TRBV28 and TRBJ2-1; 7 positions agree with TRBD1. V shed 6 bases and J 3 bases; nucleotides not matched to a gene: 8. Germline loops: CDR1 MDHEN, CDR2 SYDVKM. The CDR3 runs 15 residues. The CDR3 DNA sequence: TGTGCCAGCAGCCTGACAGGGCGACTCTACAATGAGCAGTTCTTC. It translates to CASSLTGRLYNEQFF.

The chain employs TRBV30 and TRBJ1-2; a weak D match, TRBD1 (5 bases). Germline CDR1 is GTSNPN and CDR2 is SVGIG (reference sequence). CDR3 length equals 13 residues. Trimming took 1 base from V and 8 from J, leaving 14 bases between them. This CDR3 is CAWSAGSTRGYTF. CDR3 bases: TGTGCCTGGAGTGCAGGGTCAACGCGGGGCTACACCTTC.

The chain carries TRBV7-2 and TRBJ1-1, with D perhaps TRBD1 (6 bases). V was cut by 4 bases and J by 4 bases, with 10 bases left in between. The CDR3 covers 13 residues. Per germline, CDR1 SGHTA and CDR2 FQGNSA. The CDR3, as DNA: TGTGCCAGCAGCTCTACAGGGATCACTGAAGCTTTCTTT. Its protein product is CASSSTGITEAFF.

This clone has more than one count but fewer than ten. This CDR3 is also generated by other DNA sequences in the sample. This sequence joins TRBV19 and TRBJ2-7, with 7 bases identical to TRBD1. Germline V CDR1 and CDR2: LNHDA, SQIVND (reference sequence). The CDR3 covers 12 residues. V trimming: 4 bases; J trimming: 3 bases; junction bases outside the gene matches: 0. Here the CDR3 reads CASSTGGYEQYF. The CDR3 DNA follows: TGTGCCAGTAGTACAGGGGGCTACGAGCAGTACTTC. Using reference TRBV19 and TRBJ2-7 for the parts outside the CDR3, the full variable domain is DGGITQSPKYLFRKEGQNVTLSCEQNLNHDAMYWYRQDPGQGLRLIYYSQIVNDFQKGDIAEGYSVSREKKESFPLTVTSAQKNPTAFYLCASSTGGYEQYFGPGTRLTVT.

The gene calls are TRBV9 and TRBJ2-3; 10 bases fit TRBD1. Germline V lookup: CDR1 SGDLS, CDR2 YYNGEE. V lost 4 bases, J lost 4 bases, and 6 bases stayed unmatched. The CDR3 is 15 residues long. Here the CDR3 DNA reads TGTGCCAGCAGCCCCAGACAGGGGGCGTCAGATACGCAGTATTTT. Encoded protein: CASSPRQGASDTQYF.

The chain recombines TRBV7-2 with TRBJ1-1, with a weak D call TRBD1 (6 bases). This CDR3 contains 13 residues. Trimming shortened V by 8 bases and J by 0 bases, and 10 bases separated the two germline ends. Germline lookup yields CDR1 SGHTA and CDR2 FQGNSA. The CDR3 coding sequence is TGTGCCAGCCTGCGACAGGTGAACACTGAAGCTTTCTTT. Amino acid sequence: CASLRQVNTEAFF.

The V gene is TRBV6-2 or TRBV6-3, the J gene TRBJ1-2; 7 bases fit TRBD1. Unmatched junction bases numbered 11, after V lost 6 bases and J lost 7 bases. Germline V lookup: CDR1 MNHEY, CDR2 SVGEGT. The CDR3 runs 14 residues. In nucleotides, the CDR3 is TGTGCCAGCAGCCTTACCCGACAGGGCGGTGGCTACACCTTC. Residues: CASSLTRQGGGYTF.

The chain employs TRBV18 and TRBJ1-5; TRBD1 is a possible D gene (5 bases). The CDR3 sequence is 16 residues long. CDR1 is KGHSH, CDR2 LQKENI, per germline. V was pared by 2 bases and J by 2 bases, with 13 bases between. CDR3 DNA: TGTGCCAGCTCACCAGGAACGGACACCCGCAATCAGCCCCAGCATTTT. It yields the protein CASSPGTDTRNQPQHF.

The chain uses TRBV18 and TRBJ1-6; perhaps TRBD1 as D (5 bases). The CDR3 totals 15 residues. V lost 2 bases, J lost 5 bases, and 10 bases lay in between. Germline V CDR1 and CDR2: KGHSH, LQKENI. CDR3 bases: TGTGCCAGCTCACCAGGCAGGGCCGATAATTCACCCCTCCACTTT. Translation: CASSPGRADNSPLHF.

This sequence joins TRBV5-4 and TRBJ1-2; D uncertain. The V gene's germline CDR1 is SGHNT and CDR2 YYREEE (reference sequence). The CDR3 has 15 amino acids. The germline V and J ends were trimmed by 0 bases and 2 bases, with 11 bases remaining between them. The CDR3 reads CASSLVSARNYGYTF. The CDR3 DNA follows: TGTGCCAGCAGCTTGGTATCAGCCAGGAACTATGGCTACACCTTC.

The chain joins TRBV9 to TRBJ1-1; 9 bases match TRBD1. J lost 1 base, V lost 3 bases, and 1 base had no gene match. From germline, CDR1 is SGDLS and CDR2 YYNGEE. The CDR3 extends over 14 amino acids. CDR3 sequence: CASSAGQGNTEAFF. CDR3 DNA: TGTGCCAGCAGCGCGGGACAGGGGAACACTGAAGCTTTCTTT.